The entry below gives a single T cell receptor beta chain sequence along with its context. This specimen belongs to a study of cytomegalovirus exposure and HLA in healthy donors. Germline CDR1 MDHEN, CDR2 SYDVKM. This CDR3 comprises 14 residues. The V gene lost 5 bases and the J gene lost 9 bases, with 17 bases spanning the gap. Clones were read by immunoSEQ multiplex PCR, and TCRdb kept only the in-frame ones, dropping some. The sample yields fewer than 250,000 clones, around four fifths seen once. Sequenced material: PBMCs. The sequence was obtained from a woman younger than 30 in good health and CMV-seronegative. The V gene is TRBV28, the J gene TRBJ2-1; a possible D gene is TRBD1 (5 bases). The DNA for the CDR3 is TGTGCCAGCAGTACCCGGACACCTCCTGCTGAGCAGTTCTTC. Protein sequence: CASSTRTPPAEQFF. The variable domain in full, with the rest retrieved from reference TRBV28 and TRBJ2-1, is DVKVTQSSRYLVKRTGEKVFLECVQDMDHENMFWYRQDPGLGLRLIYFSYDVKMKEKGDIPEGYSVSREKKERFSLILESASTNQTSMYLCASSTRTPPAEQFFGPGTRLTVL.